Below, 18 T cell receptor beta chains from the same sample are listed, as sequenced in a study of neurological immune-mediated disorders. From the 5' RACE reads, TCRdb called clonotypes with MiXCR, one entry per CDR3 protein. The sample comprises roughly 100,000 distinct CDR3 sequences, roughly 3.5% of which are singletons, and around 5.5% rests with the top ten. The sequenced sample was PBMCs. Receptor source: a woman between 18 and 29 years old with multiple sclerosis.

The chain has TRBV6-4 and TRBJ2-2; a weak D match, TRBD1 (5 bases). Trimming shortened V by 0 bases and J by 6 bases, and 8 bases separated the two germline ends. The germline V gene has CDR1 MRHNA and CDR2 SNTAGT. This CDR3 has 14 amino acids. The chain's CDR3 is CASSDSTAPGELFF. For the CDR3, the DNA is TGTGCCAGCAGTGACTCGACAGCCCCCGGGGAGCTGTTTTTT.

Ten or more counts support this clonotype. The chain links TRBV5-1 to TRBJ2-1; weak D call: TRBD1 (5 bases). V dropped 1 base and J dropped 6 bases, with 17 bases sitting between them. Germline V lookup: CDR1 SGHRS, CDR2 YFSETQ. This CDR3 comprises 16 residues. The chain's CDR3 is CASSLSTTGFSNEQFF. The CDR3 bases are TGCGCCAGCAGCTTGTCTACTACAGGCTTTTCCAATGAGCAGTTCTTC.

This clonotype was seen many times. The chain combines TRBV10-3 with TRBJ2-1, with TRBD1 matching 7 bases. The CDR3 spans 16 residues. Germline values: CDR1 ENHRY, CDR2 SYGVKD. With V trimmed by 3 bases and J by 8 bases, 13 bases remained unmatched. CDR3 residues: CAISDQQGPSTDEQFF. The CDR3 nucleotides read TGTGCCATCAGTGATCAACAGGGGCCCTCAACCGATGAGCAGTTCTTC.

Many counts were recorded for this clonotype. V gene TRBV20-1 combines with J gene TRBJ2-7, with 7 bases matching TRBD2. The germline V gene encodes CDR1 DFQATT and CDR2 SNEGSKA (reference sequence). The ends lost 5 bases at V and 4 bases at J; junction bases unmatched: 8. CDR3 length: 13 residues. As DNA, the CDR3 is TGCAGTGCTGGAGGACTAGTTCGGTACGAGCAGTACTTC. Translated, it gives CSAGGLVRYEQYF.

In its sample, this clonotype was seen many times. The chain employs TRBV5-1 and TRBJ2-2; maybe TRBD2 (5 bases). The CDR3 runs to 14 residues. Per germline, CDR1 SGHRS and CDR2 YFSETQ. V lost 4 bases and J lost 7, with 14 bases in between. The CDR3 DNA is TGCGCCAGCAGCCCGGTGTCCGGGGACGGGGAGCTGTTTTTT. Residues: CASSPVSGDGELFF.

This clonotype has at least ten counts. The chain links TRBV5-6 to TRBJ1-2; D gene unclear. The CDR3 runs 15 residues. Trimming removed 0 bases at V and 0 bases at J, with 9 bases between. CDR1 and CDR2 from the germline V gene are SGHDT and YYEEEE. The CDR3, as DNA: TGTGCCAGCAGCTTGGATGTCAGAACTAACTATGGCTACACCTTC. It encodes CASSLDVRTNYGYTF.

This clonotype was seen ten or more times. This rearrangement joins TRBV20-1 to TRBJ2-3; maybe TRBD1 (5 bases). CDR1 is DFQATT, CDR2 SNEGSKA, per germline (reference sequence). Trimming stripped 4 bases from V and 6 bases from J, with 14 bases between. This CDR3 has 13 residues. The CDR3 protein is CSANYARVDTQYF. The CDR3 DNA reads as TGCAGTGCTAACTACGCCAGGGTGGATACGCAGTATTTT.

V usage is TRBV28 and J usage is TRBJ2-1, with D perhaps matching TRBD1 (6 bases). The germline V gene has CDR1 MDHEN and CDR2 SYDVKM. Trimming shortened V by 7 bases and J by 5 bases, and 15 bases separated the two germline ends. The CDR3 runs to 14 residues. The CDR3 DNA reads TGTGCCAGCACCCCCGGGACAAGAAACAATGAGCAGTTCTTC. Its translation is CASTPGTRNNEQFF.

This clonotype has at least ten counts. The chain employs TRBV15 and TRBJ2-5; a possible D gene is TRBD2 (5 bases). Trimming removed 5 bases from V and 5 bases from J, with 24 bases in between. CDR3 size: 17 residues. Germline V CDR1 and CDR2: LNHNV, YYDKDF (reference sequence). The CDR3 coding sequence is TGTGCCACCAGCGGCTTTGGCCTTGGAGGAATTTGGGAGACCCAGTACTTC. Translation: CATSGFGLGGIWETQYF.

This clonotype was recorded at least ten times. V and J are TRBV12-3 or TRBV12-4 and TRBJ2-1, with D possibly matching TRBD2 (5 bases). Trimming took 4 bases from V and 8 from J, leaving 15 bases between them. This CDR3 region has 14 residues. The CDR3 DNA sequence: TGTGCCAGCAGTTCCCCGGCTAGCAATCATGAGCAGTTCTTC. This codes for CASSSPASNHEQFF.

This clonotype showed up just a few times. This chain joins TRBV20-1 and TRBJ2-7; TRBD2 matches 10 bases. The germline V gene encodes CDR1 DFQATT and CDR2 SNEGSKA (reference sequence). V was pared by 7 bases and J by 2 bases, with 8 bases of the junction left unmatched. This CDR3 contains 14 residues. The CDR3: CSVRELAGPYEQYF. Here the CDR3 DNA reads TGCAGTGTCAGGGAACTAGCGGGACCCTACGAGCAGTACTTC.

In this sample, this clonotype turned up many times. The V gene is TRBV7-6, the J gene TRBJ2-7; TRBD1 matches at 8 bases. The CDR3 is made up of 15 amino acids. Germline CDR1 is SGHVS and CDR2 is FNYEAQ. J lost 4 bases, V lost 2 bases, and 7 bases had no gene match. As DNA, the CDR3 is TGTGCCAGCAGCTTAATAGGGACAGGAAGATACGAGCAGTACTTC. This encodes CASSLIGTGRYEQYF.

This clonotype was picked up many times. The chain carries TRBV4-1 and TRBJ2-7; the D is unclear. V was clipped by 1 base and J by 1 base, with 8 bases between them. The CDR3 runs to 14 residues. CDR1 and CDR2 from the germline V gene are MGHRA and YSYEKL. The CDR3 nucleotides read TGCGCCAGCAGCCAAGTCCTGCAGTCCTACGAGCAGTACTTC. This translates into CASSQVLQSYEQYF.

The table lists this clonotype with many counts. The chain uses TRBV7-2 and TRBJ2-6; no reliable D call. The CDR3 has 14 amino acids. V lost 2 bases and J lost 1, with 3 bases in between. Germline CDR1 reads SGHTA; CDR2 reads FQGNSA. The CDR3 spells CASSLTSGANVLTF. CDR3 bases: TGTGCCAGCAGCTTAACGTCTGGGGCCAACGTCCTGACTTTC.

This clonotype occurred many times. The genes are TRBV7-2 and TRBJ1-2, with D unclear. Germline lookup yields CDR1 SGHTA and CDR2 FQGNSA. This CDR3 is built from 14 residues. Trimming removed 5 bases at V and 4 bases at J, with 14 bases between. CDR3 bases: TGTGCCAGCAGCCTCTCGGACGGGCCCTATGGCTACACCTTC. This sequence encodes CASSLSDGPYGYTF.

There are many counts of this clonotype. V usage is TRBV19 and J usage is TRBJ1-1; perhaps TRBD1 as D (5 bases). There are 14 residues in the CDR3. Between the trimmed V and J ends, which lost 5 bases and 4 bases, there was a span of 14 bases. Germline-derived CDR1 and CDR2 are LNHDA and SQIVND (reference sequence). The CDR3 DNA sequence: TGTGCCAGTAGTTCCGGGGGAGGTGCCACTGAAGCTTTCTTT. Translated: CASSSGGGATEAFF.

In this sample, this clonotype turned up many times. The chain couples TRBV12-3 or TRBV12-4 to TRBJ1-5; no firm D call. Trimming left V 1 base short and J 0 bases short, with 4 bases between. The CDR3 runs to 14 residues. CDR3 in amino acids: CASSLGVSNQPQHF. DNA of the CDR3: TGTGCCAGCAGTTTAGGGGTTAGCAATCAGCCCCAGCATTTT.

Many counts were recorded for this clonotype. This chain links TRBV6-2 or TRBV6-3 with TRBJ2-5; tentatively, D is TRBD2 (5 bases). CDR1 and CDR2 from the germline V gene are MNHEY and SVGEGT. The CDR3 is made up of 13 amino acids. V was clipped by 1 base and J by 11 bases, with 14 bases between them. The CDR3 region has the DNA TGTGCCAGCAGTTACTTCGGCACGACGGGACAGTACTTC. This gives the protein CASSYFGTTGQYF.